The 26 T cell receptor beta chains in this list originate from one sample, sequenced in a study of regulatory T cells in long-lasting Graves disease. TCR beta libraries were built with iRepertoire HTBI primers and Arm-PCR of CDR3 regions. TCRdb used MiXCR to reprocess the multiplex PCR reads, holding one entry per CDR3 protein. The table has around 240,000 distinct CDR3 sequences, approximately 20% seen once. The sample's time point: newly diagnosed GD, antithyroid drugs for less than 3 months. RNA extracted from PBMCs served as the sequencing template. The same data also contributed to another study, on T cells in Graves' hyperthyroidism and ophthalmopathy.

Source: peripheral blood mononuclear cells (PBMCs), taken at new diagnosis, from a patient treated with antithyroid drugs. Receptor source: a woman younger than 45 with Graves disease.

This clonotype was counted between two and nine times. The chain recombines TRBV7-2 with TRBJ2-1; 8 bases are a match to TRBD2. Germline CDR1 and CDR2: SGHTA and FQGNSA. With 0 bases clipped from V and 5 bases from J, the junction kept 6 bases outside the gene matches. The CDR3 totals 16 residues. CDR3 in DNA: TGTGCCAGCAGCTTAGCGCCCAGCGGGGGCCACAATGAGCAGTTCTTC. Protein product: CASSLAPSGGHNEQFF.

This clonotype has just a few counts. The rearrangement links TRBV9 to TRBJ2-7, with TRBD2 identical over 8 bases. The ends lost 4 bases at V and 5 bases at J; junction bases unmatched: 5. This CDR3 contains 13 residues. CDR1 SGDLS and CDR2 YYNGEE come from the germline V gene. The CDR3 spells CASSRGGFHEQYF. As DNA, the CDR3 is TGTGCCAGCAGCCGGGGGGGGTTCCACGAGCAGTACTTC.

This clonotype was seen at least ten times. The CDR3: CASKGSGELFF. The CDR3 nucleotides are TGTGCCAGCAAGGGGTCCGGGGAGCTGTTTTTT. The gene calls are TRBV7-3 and TRBJ2-2; tentative D call: TRBD1 (5 bases). Germline CDR1 and CDR2: SGHTA and FQGTGA. V gave up 7 bases and J gave up 6 bases, with 6 bases separating them. The CDR3 length is 11 residues.

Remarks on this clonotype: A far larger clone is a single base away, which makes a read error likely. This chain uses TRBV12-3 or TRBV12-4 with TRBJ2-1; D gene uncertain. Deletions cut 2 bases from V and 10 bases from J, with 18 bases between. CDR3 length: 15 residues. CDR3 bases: TGTGCCAGCAGTTTACCAGGACCGTTCTCCTACGAGCAGTTCTTC. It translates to CASSLPGPFSYEQFF.

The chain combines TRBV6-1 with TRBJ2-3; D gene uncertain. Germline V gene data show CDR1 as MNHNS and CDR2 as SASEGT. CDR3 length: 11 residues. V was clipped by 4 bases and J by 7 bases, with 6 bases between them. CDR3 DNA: TGTGCCAGCAGTGTCGGAAATACGCAGTATTTT. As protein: CASSVGNTQYF.

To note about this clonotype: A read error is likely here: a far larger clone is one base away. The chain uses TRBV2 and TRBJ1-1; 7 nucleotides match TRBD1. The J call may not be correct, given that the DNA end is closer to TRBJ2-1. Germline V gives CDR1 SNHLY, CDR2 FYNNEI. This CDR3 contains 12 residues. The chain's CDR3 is CAGRTGGSEQFF. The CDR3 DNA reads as TGTGCCGGACGGACAGGAGGCAGTGAGCAGTTCTTC.

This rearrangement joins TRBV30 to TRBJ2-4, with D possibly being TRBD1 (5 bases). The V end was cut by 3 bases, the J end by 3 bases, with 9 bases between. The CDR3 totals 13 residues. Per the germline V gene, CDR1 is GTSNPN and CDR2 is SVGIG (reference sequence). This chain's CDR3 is CAWRTVDKNIQYF. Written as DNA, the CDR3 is TGTGCCTGGAGGACAGTTGACAAAAACATTCAGTACTTC.

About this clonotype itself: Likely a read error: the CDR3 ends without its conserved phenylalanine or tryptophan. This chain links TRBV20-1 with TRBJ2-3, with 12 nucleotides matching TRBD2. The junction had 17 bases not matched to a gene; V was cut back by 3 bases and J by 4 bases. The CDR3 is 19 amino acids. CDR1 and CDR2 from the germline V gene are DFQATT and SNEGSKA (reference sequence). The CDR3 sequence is CSASGPSGGAELVADTQYL. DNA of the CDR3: TGCAGTGCTAGTGGGCCTAGCGGGGGGGCAGAGTTGGTGGCAGATACGCAGTATCTT.

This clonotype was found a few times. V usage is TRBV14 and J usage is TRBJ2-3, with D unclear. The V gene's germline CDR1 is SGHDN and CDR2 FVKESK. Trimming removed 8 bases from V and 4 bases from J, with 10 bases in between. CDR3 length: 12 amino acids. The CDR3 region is CASGLSPDTQYF. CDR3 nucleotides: TGTGCCAGCGGGTTAAGCCCAGATACGCAGTATTTT.

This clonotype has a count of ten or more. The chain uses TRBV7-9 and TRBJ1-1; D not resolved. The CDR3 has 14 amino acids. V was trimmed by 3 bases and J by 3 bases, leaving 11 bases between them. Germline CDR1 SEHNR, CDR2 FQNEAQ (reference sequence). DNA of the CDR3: TGTGCCAGCAGCTTTTCGCGGTGGGACACTGAAGCTTTCTTT. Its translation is CASSFSRWDTEAFF.

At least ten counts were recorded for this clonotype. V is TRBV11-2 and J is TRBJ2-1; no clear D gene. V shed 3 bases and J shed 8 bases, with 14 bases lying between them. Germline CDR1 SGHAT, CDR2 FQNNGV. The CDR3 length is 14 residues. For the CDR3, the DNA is TGTGCCAGCAGCTTCTCGGACGGCGGCGATGAGCAGTTCTTC. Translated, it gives CASSFSDGGDEQFF. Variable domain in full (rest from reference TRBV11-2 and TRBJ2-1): EAGVAQSPRYKIIEKRQSVAFWCNPISGHATLYWYQQILGQGPKLLIQFQNNGVVDDSQLPKDRFSAERLKGVDSTLKIQPAKLEDSAVYLCASSFSDGGDEQFFGPGTRLTVL.

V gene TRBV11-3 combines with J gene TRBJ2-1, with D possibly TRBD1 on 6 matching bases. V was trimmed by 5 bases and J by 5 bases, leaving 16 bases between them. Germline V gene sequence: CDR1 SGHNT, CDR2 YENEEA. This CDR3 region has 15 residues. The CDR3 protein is CASSHSRDTDNEQFF. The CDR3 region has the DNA TGTGCCAGCAGCCACTCCCGGGACACCGACAATGAGCAGTTCTTC.

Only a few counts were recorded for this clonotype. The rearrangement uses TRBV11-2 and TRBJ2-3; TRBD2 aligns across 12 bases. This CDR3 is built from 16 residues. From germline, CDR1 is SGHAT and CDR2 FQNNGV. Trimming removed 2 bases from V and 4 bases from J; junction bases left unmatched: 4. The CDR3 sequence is CASSLRLAGAADTQYF. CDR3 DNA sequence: TGTGCCAGCAGCTTAAGACTAGCGGGAGCGGCAGATACGCAGTATTTT.

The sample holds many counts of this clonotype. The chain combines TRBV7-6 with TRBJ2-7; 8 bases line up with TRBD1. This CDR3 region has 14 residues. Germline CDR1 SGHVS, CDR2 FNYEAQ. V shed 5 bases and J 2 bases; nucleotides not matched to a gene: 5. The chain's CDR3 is CASSHETGAYEQYF. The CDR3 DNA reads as TGTGCCAGCAGCCACGAGACAGGGGCCTACGAGCAGTACTTC.

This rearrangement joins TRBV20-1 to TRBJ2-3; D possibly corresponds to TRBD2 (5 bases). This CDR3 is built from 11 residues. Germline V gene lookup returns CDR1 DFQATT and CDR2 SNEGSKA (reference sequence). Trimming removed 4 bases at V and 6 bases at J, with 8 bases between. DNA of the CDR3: TGCAGTGCTATCCCGGGGGATACGCAGTATTTT. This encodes CSAIPGDTQYF.

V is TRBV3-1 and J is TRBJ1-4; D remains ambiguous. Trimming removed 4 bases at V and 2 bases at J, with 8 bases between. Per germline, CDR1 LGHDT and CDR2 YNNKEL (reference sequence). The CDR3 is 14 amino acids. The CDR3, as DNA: TGTGCCAGCAGCCCCCCACAGACTAATGAAAAACTGTTTTTT. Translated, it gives CASSPPQTNEKLFF.

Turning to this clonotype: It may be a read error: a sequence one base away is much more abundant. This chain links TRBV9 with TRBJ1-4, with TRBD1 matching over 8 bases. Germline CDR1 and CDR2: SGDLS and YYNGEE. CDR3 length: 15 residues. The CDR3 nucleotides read TGTGCCGGCAGCGTTTCCGGACAGGGTTGGGAAAAACTGTTTTTT. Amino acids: CAGSVSGQGWEKLFF. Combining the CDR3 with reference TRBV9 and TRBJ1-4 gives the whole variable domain DSGVTQTPKHLITATGQRVTLRCSPRSGDLSVYWYQQSLDQGLQFLIQYYNGEERAKGNILERFSAQQFPDLHSELNLSSLELGDSALYFCAGSVSGQGWEKLFFGSGTQLSVL.

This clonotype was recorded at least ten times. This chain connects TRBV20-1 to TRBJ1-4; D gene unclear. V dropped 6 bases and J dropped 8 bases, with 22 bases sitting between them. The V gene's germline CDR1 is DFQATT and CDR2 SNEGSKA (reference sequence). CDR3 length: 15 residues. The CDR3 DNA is TGCAGTGCGCAAGTCCTCTCGGGGTTGGGGGAAAAACTGTTTTTT. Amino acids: CSAQVLSGLGEKLFF.

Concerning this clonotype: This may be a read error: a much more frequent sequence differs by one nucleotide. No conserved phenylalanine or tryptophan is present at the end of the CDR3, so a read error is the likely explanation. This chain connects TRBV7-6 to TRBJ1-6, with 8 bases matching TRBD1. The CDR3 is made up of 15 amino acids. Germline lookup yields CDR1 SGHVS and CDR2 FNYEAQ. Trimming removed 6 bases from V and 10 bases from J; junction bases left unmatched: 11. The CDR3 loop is CASRQDRGGESPLHL. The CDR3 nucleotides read TGTGCCAGCAGGCAAGACAGGGGTGGGGAATCACCCCTCCACTTA.

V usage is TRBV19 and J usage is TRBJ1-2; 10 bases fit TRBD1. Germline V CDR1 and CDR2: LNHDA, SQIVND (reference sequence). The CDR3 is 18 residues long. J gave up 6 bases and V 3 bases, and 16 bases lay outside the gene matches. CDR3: CASSILAGQGIFSHGYTF. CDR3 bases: TGTGCCAGTAGTATCCTCGCGGGACAGGGGATCTTTTCGCATGGCTACACCTTC.

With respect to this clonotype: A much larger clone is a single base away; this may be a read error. The CDR3 nucleotides are TGTGCCAGCAGCTTCCTCCTCGGCACTGAAGCTTTCTTT. Encoded protein: CASSFLLGTEAFF. This rearrangement joins TRBV7-9 to TRBJ1-1; D call uncertain. V lost 3 bases, J lost 4 bases, and 9 bases lay in between. The CDR3 length is 13 residues. The germline V gene encodes CDR1 SEHNR and CDR2 FQNEAQ (reference sequence). The variable domain in full, with the rest retrieved from reference TRBV7-9 and TRBJ1-1, is DTGVSQNPRHKITKRGQNVTFRCDPISEHNRLYWYRQTLGQGPEFLTYFQNEAQLEKSRLLSDRFSAERPKGSFSTLEIQRTEQGDSAMYLCASSFLLGTEAFFGQGTRLTVV.

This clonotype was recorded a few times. The chain's CDR3 is CASAGGGRGSPLHF. CDR3 in DNA: TGTGCCAGCGCCGGGGGGGGAAGAGGCTCACCCCTCCACTTT. The J gene is TRBJ1-6, the V gene TRBV6-1, with D perhaps matching TRBD1 (5 bases). Germline values: CDR1 MNHNS, CDR2 SASEGT. The CDR3 runs 14 residues. Trimming pared 8 bases from V and 10 bases from J, leaving 18 bases between.

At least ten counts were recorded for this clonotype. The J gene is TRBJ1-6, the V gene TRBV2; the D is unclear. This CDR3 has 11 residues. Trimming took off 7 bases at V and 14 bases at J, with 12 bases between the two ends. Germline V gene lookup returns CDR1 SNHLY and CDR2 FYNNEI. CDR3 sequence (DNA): TGTGCCAGCAATGGTGGAGGGTCCCTCCACTTT. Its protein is CASNGGGSLHF.

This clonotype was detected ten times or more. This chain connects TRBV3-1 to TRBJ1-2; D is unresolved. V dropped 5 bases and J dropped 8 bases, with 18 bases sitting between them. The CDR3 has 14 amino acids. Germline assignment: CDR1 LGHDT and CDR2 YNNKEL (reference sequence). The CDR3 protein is CASSKVRVGEGYTF. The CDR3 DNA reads TGTGCCAGCAGCAAAGTGAGAGTGGGCGAAGGCTACACCTTC.

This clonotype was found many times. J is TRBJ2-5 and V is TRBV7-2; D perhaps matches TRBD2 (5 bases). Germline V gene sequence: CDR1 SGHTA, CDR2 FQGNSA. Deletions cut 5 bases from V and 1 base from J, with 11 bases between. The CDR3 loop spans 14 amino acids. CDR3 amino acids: CASSLVGVQETQYF. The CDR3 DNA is TGTGCCAGCAGCCTCGTCGGGGTCCAAGAGACCCAGTACTTC.

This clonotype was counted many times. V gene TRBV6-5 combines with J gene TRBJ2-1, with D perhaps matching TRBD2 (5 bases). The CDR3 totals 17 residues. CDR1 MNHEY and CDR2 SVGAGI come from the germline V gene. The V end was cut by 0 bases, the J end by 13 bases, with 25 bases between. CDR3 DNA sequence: TGTGCCAGCAGTTACTCGTCGGGGTATCGGGCCCGAGGTAAACAGTTCTTC. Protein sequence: CASSYSSGYRARGKQFF.